Shown below are 8 T cell receptor beta chains from a single sample sequenced in a study of T cells in Graves' hyperthyroidism and ophthalmopathy. RNA transcripts gave rise to amplified TCR beta CDR3 regions. First-round RT-PCR of the TCR CDR3 relied on the HTBI primer set. A single record per CDR3 protein comes from TCRdb applying MiXCR to the multiplex PCR reads. In the table there are 370,000 or so distinct CDR3 sequences, roughly 14% of which are singletons. The sequenced sample consisted of blood. The receptors derive from a woman under 30 with Graves' hyperthyroidism that later progressed to Graves' ophthalmopathy.

V usage is TRBV28 and J usage is TRBJ2-5; TRBD2 matches 9 bases. Germline assignment: CDR1 MDHEN and CDR2 SYDVKM. This CDR3 is 15 amino acids long. The J segment lost 5 bases and the V segment lost 6 bases, leaving 10 bases of the junction unmatched. The CDR3 sequence: CASRGGRGGEETQYF. The CDR3 DNA reads as TGTGCCAGCAGGGGCGGGAGGGGCGGAGAGGAGACCCAGTACTTC.

This clonotype was picked up a small number of times. Mismatch with germline at one junction end may stem from a read error. The chain is built from TRBV27 and TRBJ1-4, with TRBD1 as a possible D gene (6 bases). The CDR3 is 14 amino acids. Germline CDR1 and CDR2: MNHEY and SMNVEV (reference sequence). CDR3 in amino acids: CACSLGRGGEKLFF. DNA for the CDR3: TGTGCCTGCAGTCTGGGCAGGGGAGGAGAAAAACTGTTTTTT. The full variable domain, its missing parts supplied by reference TRBV27 and TRBJ1-4, is EAQVTQNPRYLITVTGKKLTVTCSQNMNHEYMSWYRQDPGLGLRQIYYSMNVEVTDKGDVPEGYKVSRKEKRNFPLILESPSPNQTSLYFCACSLGRGGEKLFFGSGTQLSVL.

There are a few counts of this clonotype. V is TRBV15 and J is TRBJ2-1, with D perhaps matching TRBD1 (6 bases). Germline V lookup: CDR1 LNHNV, CDR2 YYDKDF (reference sequence). V lost 4 bases and J lost 9, with 10 bases in between. This CDR3 has 12 amino acids. DNA of the CDR3: TGTGCCACCAGCACCAGGGGCCGTGAGCAGTTCTTC. This translates into CATSTRGREQFF.

There are a few counts of this clonotype. The chain has TRBV6-1 and TRBJ1-4, with D perhaps TRBD1 (6 bases). Deletions cut 2 bases from V and 0 bases from J, with 16 bases between. The CDR3 sequence is 18 residues long. Germline CDR1 MNHNS, CDR2 SASEGT. The CDR3 DNA reads as TGTGCCAGCAGTGAAAAACCGGGACATCCATCAACTAATGAAAAACTGTTTTTT. Translating it yields CASSEKPGHPSTNEKLFF.

This clonotype was recorded a few times. The chain carries TRBV7-8 and TRBJ2-3; TRBD1 aligns across 8 bases. There are 16 residues in the CDR3. The V segment lost 5 bases and the J segment 6 bases; nucleotides outside the gene matches: 13. In germline, CDR1 is SGHVS, CDR2 FQNEAQ. CDR3 loop: CASSIQTGGSGDTQYF. The CDR3 nucleotides are TGTGCCAGCAGCATACAAACAGGGGGTTCCGGGGATACGCAGTATTTT.

The rearrangement links TRBV20-1 to TRBJ2-7; D unclear. The CDR3 consists of 14 residues. CDR1 DFQATT and CDR2 SNEGSKA come from the germline V gene (reference sequence). Deletions cut 1 base from V and 0 bases from J, with 10 bases between. DNA of the CDR3: TGCAGTGCTAGAGGAGGCCCTATCTCCTACGAGCAGTACTTC. This translates into CSARGGPISYEQYF.

This clonotype was detected many times. CDR3 in amino acids: CASSPYLGLPYNEQFF. For the CDR3, the DNA is TGTGCCAGCAGCCCTTACCTAGGATTGCCCTACAATGAGCAGTTCTTC. V gene TRBV6-2 or TRBV6-3 combines with J gene TRBJ2-1; no definite D call. V dropped 6 bases and J dropped 2 bases, with 17 bases sitting between them. The CDR3 is 16 residues long. Germline V gives CDR1 MNHEY, CDR2 SVGEGT.

In its sample, this clonotype was seen a few times. The V call is TRBV7-9, the J call TRBJ2-7; D is unclear. Per the germline V gene, CDR1 is SEHNR and CDR2 is FQNEAQ (reference sequence). Trimming removed 1 base from V and 3 bases from J, with 7 bases in between. The CDR3 runs 13 residues. In DNA, the CDR3 is TGTGCCAGCAGCTTAGTAGCTGACTACGAGCAGTACTTC. It specifies CASSLVADYEQYF.